The 10 T cell receptor beta chains below were found in one sample sequenced in a study of CD8 T cells in ankylosing spondylitis. General study points: The study identified a TCR beta motif of under ten highly homologous variants that appeared characteristic of ankylosing spondylitis blood.

No antigen has been assigned to these receptors. TCRdb re-analysed the 5' RACE reads in MiXCR, keeping a single row per CDR3 protein. Among about 130,000 distinct CDR3 sequences listed, 15% to 20% were seen once. Specimen: blood, either unsorted or a sorted T cell fraction (not recorded which). The receptors derive from a male donor with ankylosing spondylitis.

The chain employs TRBV6-2 or TRBV6-3 and TRBJ2-7; TRBD1 agrees at 7 bases. In germline, CDR1 is MNHEY, CDR2 SVGEGT. The V gene end was trimmed by 8 bases and the J gene end by 5 bases; junction bases not matched to a gene: 12. The CDR3 loop spans 14 amino acids. The CDR3 DNA is TGTGCCAGCGGCTCGGACAGGCTTCCCCACGAGCAGTACTTC. It codes for CASGSDRLPHEQYF.

Only a few counts were recorded for this clonotype. The chain couples TRBV4-1 to TRBJ2-5; TRBD2 agrees at 8 bases. The CDR3 runs 16 residues. The trim removed 4 bases at V and 1 base at J, leaving 8 bases unmatched. Germline CDR1 reads MGHRA; CDR2 reads YSYEKL. The CDR3 protein is CASSLAGTSGQETQYF. The DNA for the CDR3 is TGCGCCAGCAGCCTGGCCGGGACTAGTGGCCAAGAGACCCAGTACTTC.

This clonotype was detected only a few times. The V gene is TRBV6-5, the J gene TRBJ2-7; 9 nucleotides agree with TRBD2. This CDR3 region has 15 residues. With V trimmed by 6 bases and J by 0 bases, 6 bases remained unmatched. Germline V gives CDR1 MNHEY, CDR2 SVGAGI. The CDR3 nucleotides are TGTGCCAGCAGCTTAGTAGCGGGGGACTCCTACGAGCAGTACTTC. Amino acids: CASSLVAGDSYEQYF.

This clonotype has just a few counts. The chain carries TRBV14 and TRBJ2-3; D call uncertain. Trimming took 0 bases from V and 9 from J, leaving 10 bases between them. CDR3 size: 13 residues. CDR1 SGHDN and CDR2 FVKESK come from the germline V gene. Written as DNA, the CDR3 is TGTGCCAGCAGCCAAGAGCCCATCACAACGCAGTATTTT. Translated, it gives CASSQEPITTQYF. The variable domain in full, completed from reference TRBV14 and TRBJ2-3, reads EAGVTQFPSHSVIEKGQTVTLRCDPISGHDNLYWYRRVMGKEIKFLLHFVKESKQDESGMPNNRFLAERTGGTYSTLKVQPAELEDSGVYFCASSQEPITTQYFGPGTRLTVL.

The chain carries TRBV7-2 and TRBJ2-2; 8 positions agree with TRBD2. The CDR3 is made up of 15 amino acids. Germline V gene lookup returns CDR1 SGHTA and CDR2 FQGNSA. J lost 3 bases, V lost 5 bases, and 5 bases had no gene match. The CDR3 sequence: CASSPGRGYTGELFF. CDR3 bases: TGTGCCAGCAGCCCCGGGAGGGGGTACACCGGGGAGCTGTTTTTT.

This rearrangement joins TRBV7-6 to TRBJ2-7, with D perhaps TRBD2 (6 bases). Germline V gene sequence: CDR1 SGHVS, CDR2 FNYEAQ. The CDR3 extends over 14 amino acids. Trimming cost V 3 bases and J 0 bases, with 9 bases left between them. DNA for the CDR3: TGTGCCAGCAGCTTCGCGGGAACCTCCTACGAGCAGTACTTC. The encoded protein is CASSFAGTSYEQYF.

There are a few counts of this clonotype. The chain recombines TRBV2 with TRBJ1-1; D not certain. The CDR3 has 14 amino acids. Germline CDR1 reads SNHLY; CDR2 reads FYNNEI. V lost 6 bases and J lost 0, with 11 bases in between. The CDR3 here is CASRRPGVNTEAFF. The CDR3 nucleotides read TGTGCCAGCAGGAGACCGGGAGTGAACACTGAAGCTTTCTTT.

The sample holds a few counts of this clonotype. This chain connects TRBV12-3 or TRBV12-4 to TRBJ2-1, with 12 bases fitting TRBD2. The CDR3 spans 19 residues. Trimming removed 3 bases from V and 0 bases from J; junction bases left unmatched: 9. The CDR3 DNA sequence: TGTGCCAGCAGTTTCGTACTAGCGGGAGGACCGAGCTCCTACAATGAGCAGTTCTTC. It specifies CASSFVLAGGPSSYNEQFF.

The chain is built from TRBV25-1 and TRBJ2-1, with 8 bases that match TRBD2. V shed 5 bases, J shed 8 bases, and the junction held 8 bases outside the gene matches. The CDR3 is 14 residues long. The V gene's germline CDR1 is MGHDK and CDR2 SYGVNS. This CDR3 reads CASSLTSVTDEQFF. CDR3 bases: TGTGCCAGCAGTCTGACTAGCGTAACTGATGAGCAGTTCTTC.

The chain joins TRBV27 to TRBJ2-1; no firm D call. V lost 4 bases to trimming and J lost 7 bases, with 5 bases between them. Germline V gives CDR1 MNHEY, CDR2 SMNVEV (reference sequence). The CDR3 sequence is 11 residues long. The CDR3 loop is CASSYRNEQFF. In DNA form, the CDR3 reads TGTGCCAGCAGTTACAGAAATGAGCAGTTCTTC.